Below are 3 T cell receptor beta chains sequenced from a single sample in a study of regulatory T cells in long-lasting Graves disease. Assembly of TCR beta libraries relied on iRepertoire HTBI primers together with Arm-PCR of CDR3 regions. A single record per CDR3 protein comes from TCRdb applying MiXCR to the multiplex PCR reads. The sample has around 450,000 distinct CDR3 sequences, approximately 21% seen once; the top ten hold 7.1%. Regarding time point: persistent/refractory GD, antithyroid drugs over 5 years with positive TRAb. The TCR library was prepared using RNA isolated from PBMCs. Sample: peripheral blood mononuclear cells (PBMCs), taken when the disease was refractory, from a patient treated with antithyroid drugs. These receptors originate from a female donor with Graves disease.

The chain's CDR3 is CAWSEIATVYGYTF. The CDR3 nucleotides are TGTGCCTGGAGTGAAATCGCGACTGTCTATGGCTACACCTTC. This sequence joins TRBV30 and TRBJ1-2; D is unresolved. The CDR3 is 14 residues long. The germline CDR1 and CDR2 sequences are GTSNPN and SVGIG (reference sequence). V was trimmed by 1 base and J by 4 bases, leaving 13 bases between them.

The V gene is TRBV20-1, the J gene TRBJ1-5; D not certain. V lost 3 bases to trimming and J lost 1 base, with 7 bases between them. The germline V gene has CDR1 DFQATT and CDR2 SNEGSKA (reference sequence). CDR3 length: 13 amino acids. DNA of the CDR3: TGCAGTGCTAGTAAGGACAGCAATCAGCCCCAGCATTTT. It yields the protein CSASKDSNQPQHF.

The rearrangement links TRBV20-1 to TRBJ2-1; D uncertain. The CDR3 is made up of 14 amino acids. Trimming shortened V by 3 bases and J by 0 bases, and 9 bases separated the two germline ends. The germline V gene has CDR1 DFQATT and CDR2 SNEGSKA (reference sequence). The CDR3 DNA sequence: TGCAGTGCTAGTGATACACCCTCCTACAATGAGCAGTTCTTC. It is translated as CSASDTPSYNEQFF.